The 19 T cell receptor beta chains reported below all come from one sample, sequenced in a study of regulatory T cells. Study-level points and caveats: Hydrophobic residues at CDR3 positions 6 and 7 were enriched in conventional CD4+ T cells of CD3G-deficient patients.

Which antigens these TCRs recognize remains unknown. Primers: 52 TRBV forward and 13 TRBJ reverse. TCRdb keeps only in-frame clones here, not all; method: immunoSEQ multiplex PCR. The table has fewer than 20,000 clones, about 79% seen once. Sequencing was carried out using conventional CD4+ T cells sorted from blood. These receptors all come from a person in their thirties with CD3G deficiency.

The chain combines TRBV28 with TRBJ2-7; no firm D call. The CDR3 is 14 amino acids. CDR1 MDHEN and CDR2 SYDVKM come from the germline V gene. The V end was cut by 5 bases, the J end by 4 bases, with 15 bases between. The DNA for the CDR3 is TGTGCCAGCAGTAGCGCCCGGATCCTTTACGAGCAGTACTTC. It encodes CASSSARILYEQYF. The entire variable domain, with the rest obtained from reference TRBV28 and TRBJ2-7, is as follows: DVKVTQSSRYLVKRTGEKVFLECVQDMDHENMFWYRQDPGLGLRLIYFSYDVKMKEKGDIPEGYSVSREKKERFSLILESASTNQTSMYLCASSSARILYEQYFGPGTRLTVT.

The gene calls are TRBV19 and TRBJ2-1; TRBD2 agrees at 10 bases. CDR1 is LNHDA, CDR2 SQIVND, per germline (reference sequence). V lost 1 base and J lost 7; bases outside the gene matches: 4. CDR3 size: 15 residues. CDR3 region: CASSIGTSGTNEQFF. In DNA, the CDR3 is TGTGCCAGTAGTATAGGTACTAGCGGGACGAATGAGCAGTTCTTC.

This clone was observed once. The chain links TRBV7-9 to TRBJ2-3, with D possibly matching TRBD1 (5 bases). CDR1 is SEHNR, CDR2 FQNEAQ, per germline (reference sequence). The V end was cut by 0 bases, the J end by 4 bases, with 11 bases between. The CDR3 sequence is 15 residues long. In nucleotides, the CDR3 is TGTGCCAGCAGCTTAGCGGCAGGGTACCCAGATACGCAGTATTTT. Protein sequence: CASSLAAGYPDTQYF.

There are a few counts of this clone. This chain uses TRBV28 with TRBJ1-5; the match to TRBD1 covers 7 bases. Trimming cost V 9 bases and J 1 base; bases outside gene matches: 6. Germline V gene data show CDR1 as MDHEN and CDR2 as SYDVKM. The CDR3 extends over 14 amino acids. The CDR3 DNA is TGTGCCAGTAACAGGGGTTTCAGCAATCAGCCCCAGCATTTT. This encodes CASNRGFSNQPQHF.

The chain has TRBV18 and TRBJ2-7; 7 nucleotides match TRBD1. CDR1 and CDR2 (germline): KGHSH, LQKENI. CDR3 length: 14 amino acids. The J segment lost 4 bases and the V segment lost 6 bases, leaving 9 bases of the junction unmatched. The CDR3 DNA reads TGTGCCAGCTCGCCTGGGACAGTGGGATACGAGCAGTACTTC. It yields the protein CASSPGTVGYEQYF.

This chain uses TRBV7-9 with TRBJ1-2; D is ambiguous. The CDR3 length is 12 residues. Trimming cost V 1 base and J 8 bases, with 8 bases left between them. Germline V gene sequence: CDR1 SEHNR, CDR2 FQNEAQ (reference sequence). This chain's CDR3 is CASSLGPQGYTF. CDR3 coding DNA: TGTGCCAGCAGCTTAGGCCCCCAGGGCTACACCTTC.

The V call is TRBV7-9, the J call TRBJ2-7; D perhaps matches TRBD2 (6 bases). Trimming removed 5 bases from V and 8 bases from J, with 16 bases in between. CDR3 length equals 13 residues. CDR1 and CDR2 from the germline V gene are SEHNR and FQNEAQ (reference sequence). The CDR3 protein is CASSGSGGYKQYF. The CDR3 DNA follows: TGTGCCAGCAGCGGCAGCGGAGGGTACAAGCAGTACTTC.

The rearrangement joins TRBV10-3 to TRBJ1-5; D gene ambiguous. The ends were cut back, 0 bases at V and 7 bases at J, with 7 bases in the middle. The CDR3 has 13 residues. CDR1 and CDR2 (germline): ENHRY, SYGVKD. The CDR3 DNA reads TGTGCCATCAGTGAGTCGATGGACCAGCCCCAGCATTTT. Encoded protein: CAISESMDQPQHF.

J is TRBJ2-7 and V is TRBV28; D is perhaps TRBD2 (5 bases). Trimming pared 5 bases from V and 6 bases from J, leaving 23 bases between. Germline CDR1 and CDR2: MDHEN and SYDVKM. The CDR3 loop spans 16 amino acids. The CDR3 protein is CASSLTRGWGLGEQYF. CDR3 bases: TGTGCCAGCAGTCTCACTCGCGGGTGGGGTTTAGGCGAGCAGTACTTC.

The J gene is TRBJ1-1, the V gene TRBV5-1; TRBD1 is a possible D gene (6 bases). V was cut by 0 bases and J by 1 base, with 10 bases left in between. The V gene's germline CDR1 is SGHRS and CDR2 YFSETQ. This CDR3 has 15 amino acids. CDR3 nucleotide sequence: TGCGCCAGCAGCTTGGCGGGGGGCTGGAACACTGAAGCTTTCTTT. It encodes CASSLAGGWNTEAFF.

The rearrangement joins TRBV28 to TRBJ2-1, with 7 nucleotides matching TRBD2. The germline V gene has CDR1 MDHEN and CDR2 SYDVKM. Losses at the gene ends were 7 bases for V and 8 bases for J; bases not matched to a gene: 8. CDR3 length: 13 residues. The CDR3 DNA reads TGTGCCAGCACCGTAGCGGGTCGCGATGAGCAGTTCTTC. It encodes CASTVAGRDEQFF.

This clone was detected a few times. The chain combines TRBV6-1 with TRBJ1-2; D uncertain. The ends were cut back, 6 bases at V and 10 bases at J, with 12 bases in the middle. Germline V gene lookup returns CDR1 MNHNS and CDR2 SASEGT. The CDR3 runs 11 residues. The DNA of the CDR3 is TGTGCCAGCAGGGAGGCGTATATCTACACCTTC. Translated: CASREAYIYTF.

The chain carries TRBV6-6 and TRBJ1-6; tentatively, D is TRBD1 (6 bases). V was pared by 5 bases and J by 5 bases, with 10 bases between. In germline, CDR1 is MNHNY, CDR2 SVGAGI (reference sequence). CDR3 size: 14 residues. Here the CDR3 DNA reads TGTGCCAGCAGTAGCAGGGGCCATAATTCACCCCTCCACTTT. Translation: CASSSRGHNSPLHF.

The sample holds a few counts of this clone. The gene calls are TRBV7-9 and TRBJ1-5, with a possible D match to TRBD1 (6 bases). This CDR3 has 16 amino acids. Trimming stripped 4 bases from V and 1 base from J, with 14 bases between. CDR1 is SEHNR and CDR2 is FQNEAQ in the germline V gene (reference sequence). CDR3 coding DNA: TGTGCCAGCAGCTGGACTGCACAGGGAAGCAATCAGCCCCAGCATTTT. It codes for CASSWTAQGSNQPQHF.

The V and J genes are TRBV9 and TRBJ1-2, with a possible D match to TRBD1 (6 bases). CDR1 is SGDLS and CDR2 is YYNGEE in the germline V gene. CDR3 length: 13 residues. V was clipped by 0 bases and J by 13 bases, with 16 bases between them. CDR3 residues: CASSVAHQGFLTF. For the CDR3, the DNA is TGTGCCAGCAGCGTAGCACATCAGGGGTTCCTCACCTTC. Variable domain in full (rest from reference TRBV9 and TRBJ1-2): DSGVTQTPKHLITATGQRVTLRCSPRSGDLSVYWYQQSLDQGLQFLIQYYNGEERAKGNILERFSAQQFPDLHSELNLSSLELGDSALYFCASSVAHQGFLTFGSGTRLTVV.

This clone was seen more than once but under ten times. The chain uses TRBV6-1 and TRBJ1-2; the D gene is possibly TRBD1 (6 bases). The V gene lost 3 bases and the J gene lost 1 base, with 12 bases spanning the gap. The germline CDR1 and CDR2 sequences are MNHNS and SASEGT. CDR3 size: 15 residues. The CDR3 DNA reads TGTGCCAGCAGTGACGTAGGACAGTTTAACTATGGCTACACCTTC. Its translation is CASSDVGQFNYGYTF.

The chain uses TRBV28 and TRBJ1-4, with D perhaps matching TRBD1 (5 bases). The V end lost 3 bases, the J end lost 3 bases, and 11 bases lay between the germline ends. CDR3 length: 15 amino acids. The germline V gene has CDR1 MDHEN and CDR2 SYDVKM. CDR3 sequence: CASSFPGTANEKLFF. The CDR3 DNA follows: TGTGCCAGCAGTTTCCCTGGGACTGCTAATGAAAAACTGTTTTTT. The whole variable domain, remainder taken from reference TRBV28 and TRBJ1-4, is DVKVTQSSRYLVKRTGEKVFLECVQDMDHENMFWYRQDPGLGLRLIYFSYDVKMKEKGDIPEGYSVSREKKERFSLILESASTNQTSMYLCASSFPGTANEKLFFGSGTQLSVL.

The V call is TRBV6-1, the J call TRBJ2-7; no reliable D call. This CDR3 has 11 residues. The ends were cut back, 4 bases at V and 4 bases at J, with 5 bases in the middle. The germline V gene encodes CDR1 MNHNS and CDR2 SASEGT. The CDR3 DNA follows: TGTGCCAGCAGTGGACTGTACGAGCAGTACTTC. It translates to CASSGLYEQYF.

The V gene is TRBV7-2, the J gene TRBJ2-1; 7 positions agree with TRBD1. V gave up 3 bases and J gave up 6 bases; unmatched junction bases: 5. The CDR3 has 14 amino acids. The germline V gene has CDR1 SGHTA and CDR2 FQGNSA. CDR3 amino acids: CASSFGRGSNEQFF. The CDR3 region has the DNA TGTGCCAGCAGCTTTGGCAGGGGGAGCAATGAGCAGTTCTTC.